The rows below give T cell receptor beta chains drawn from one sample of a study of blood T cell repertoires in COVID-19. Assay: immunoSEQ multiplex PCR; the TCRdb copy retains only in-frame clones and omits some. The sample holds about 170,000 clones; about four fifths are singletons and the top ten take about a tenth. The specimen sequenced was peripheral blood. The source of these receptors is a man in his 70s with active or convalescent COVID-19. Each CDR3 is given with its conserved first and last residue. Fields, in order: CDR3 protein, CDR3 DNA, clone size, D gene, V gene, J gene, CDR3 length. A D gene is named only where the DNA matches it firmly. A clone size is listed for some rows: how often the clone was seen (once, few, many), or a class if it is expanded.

CASSGWDSGANVLTF	TGCGCCAGCAGTGGTTGGGACTCAGGGGCCAACGTCCTGACTTTC	-	-	TRBV10-2	TRBJ2-6	15
CASSYMSVQETQYF	TGTGCCAGCAGTTACATGTCAGTTCAAGAGACCCAGTACTTC	-	-	TRBV6-2/TRBV6-3	TRBJ2-5	14
CASSYRGQGLFSYEQYF	TGTGCCAGCAGTTACAGGGGACAGGGGCTATTCTCCTACGAGCAGTACTTC	-	TRBD1	TRBV6-2/TRBV6-3	TRBJ2-7	17
CASSLAGAGVNQPQHF	TGTGCCAGCAGCTTAGCTGGGGCAGGGGTGAATCAGCCCCAGCATTTT	-	-	TRBV7-2	TRBJ1-5	16
CAWSDLGQGSKPQHF	TGTGCCTGGAGTGACCTGGGACAGGGGAGTAAGCCCCAGCATTTT	-	TRBD1	TRBV30	TRBJ1-5	15
CASSEGGRPQQPLHF	TGTGCCAGCAGTGAAGGCGGTAGGCCCCAGCAGCCCCTCCACTTT	-	-	TRBV2	TRBJ1-6	15
CASLTGANQPQHF	TGTGCCAGCCTGACAGGGGCCAATCAGCCCCAGCATTTT	-	TRBD1	TRBV28	TRBJ1-5	13
CASSAPTGLTEAFF	TGTGCCAGCAGCGCCCCGACAGGGCTAACTGAAGCTTTCTTT	-	TRBD1	TRBV11-2	TRBJ1-1	14
CASSFIPGQGKETQYF	TGTGCCAGCAGCTTCATCCCGGGACAGGGTAAAGAGACCCAGTACTTC	-	TRBD1	TRBV7-9	TRBJ2-5	16
CASSKKRTYLAYEQYF	TGTGCCAGCAGTAAGAAGAGGACATACCTGGCCTACGAGCAGTACTTC	-	-	TRBV6-2/TRBV6-3	TRBJ2-7	16
CSVVQGASGNTIYF	TGCAGCGTTGTCCAGGGGGCAAGTGGAAACACCATATATTTT	-	TRBD1	TRBV29-1	TRBJ1-3	14
CASSPGGGRGSPLHF	TGTGCCAGCAGTCCCGGCGGGGGGCGCGGTTCACCCCTCCACTTT	-	-	TRBV28	TRBJ1-6	15
CASSKGQGWTEAFF	TGTGCCAGCAGTAAGGGACAGGGTTGGACTGAAGCTTTCTTT	few	TRBD1	TRBV25-1	TRBJ1-1	14
CASSYRDRAGNGYTF	TGTGCCAGCAGTTACCGGGACAGGGCTGGGAACGGCTACACCTTC	-	TRBD1	TRBV6-2/TRBV6-3	TRBJ1-2	15
CATSRDPRGEKLFF	TGTGCCACCAGCAGAGATCCGCGGGGAGAAAAACTGTTTTTT	-	-	TRBV15	TRBJ1-4	14
CASSPFTGTISTANTEAFF	TGTGCCAGCAGCCCTTTCACCGGGACAATCAGTACCGCGAACACTGAAGCTTTCTTT	once	-	TRBV28	TRBJ1-1	19
CASSPVAGGGEQYF	TGTGCCAGCAGCCCTGTAGCGGGAGGGGGCGAGCAGTACTTC	once	TRBD2	TRBV11-2	TRBJ2-7	14
CASSVDFVAGGGDEQFF	TGTGCCAGCAGCGTAGATTTTGTGGCGGGAGGAGGGGATGAGCAGTTCTTC	-	TRBD2	TRBV9	TRBJ2-1	17
CASSSRAVTDTQYF	TGTGCCAGCAGCTCCAGGGCTGTCACAGATACGCAGTATTTT	-	-	TRBV7-2	TRBJ2-3	14
CASSEGTGYQPQHF	TGTGCCAGCAGTGAAGGGACAGGCTATCAGCCCCAGCATTTT	-	TRBD1	TRBV2	TRBJ1-5	14
CASATPSLEAFF	TGTGCTAGTGCCACGCCCAGTCTTGAAGCTTTCTTT	few	-	TRBV12-5	TRBJ1-1	12
CASSRGRQQETQYF	TGTGCCAGCAGTAGGGGCCGGCAACAAGAGACCCAGTACTTC	-	-	TRBV2	TRBJ2-5	14
CASSRRQAETQYF	TGTGCCAGCAGCCGCAGACAGGCAGAGACCCAGTACTTC	once	-	TRBV7-3	TRBJ2-5	13
CASSAQGMSTEAFF	TGTGCCAGCAGCGCACAGGGGATGAGCACTGAAGCTTTCTTT	-	TRBD1	TRBV7-9	TRBJ1-1	14
CASSLIEETRFF	TGTGCCAGCAGTTTAATTGAGGAAACTCGGTTCTTC	-	-	TRBV12-3/TRBV12-4	TRBJ2-1	12
CATSGLAGTDTQYF	TGTGCCACCAGCGGTCTAGCGGGCACAGATACGCAGTATTTT	-	TRBD2	TRBV24-1	TRBJ2-3	14
CASSQQGANHEQYF	TGTGCCAGCAGCCAACAGGGGGCGAATCACGAGCAGTACTTC	-	TRBD1	TRBV6-5	TRBJ2-7	14
CATSDWGTGGDEQFF	TGTGCCACCAGTGATTGGGGGACCGGGGGGGATGAGCAGTTCTTC	once	TRBD2	TRBV24-1	TRBJ2-1	15
CASSPGGTGGKQYF	TGCGCCAGCAGCCCAGGCGGGACAGGGGGTAAGCAGTACTTC	once	TRBD1	TRBV5-1	TRBJ2-7	14
CSARTGEGYTF	TGCAGTGCAAGGACAGGGGAAGGCTACACCTTC	-	TRBD1	TRBV20-1	TRBJ1-2	11
CATSRARDRGLDEQFF	TGTGCCACCAGCAGAGCCCGGGACAGGGGGCTGGATGAGCAGTTCTTC	-	TRBD1	TRBV15	TRBJ2-1	16
CASSLGGFQETQYF	TGCGCCAGCAGCTTGGGAGGGTTCCAAGAGACCCAGTACTTC	-	-	TRBV5-1	TRBJ2-5	14
CAWDKNTEAFF	TGTGCCTGGGACAAGAACACTGAAGCTTTCTTT	-	-	TRBV30	TRBJ1-1	11
CASSMTGYEAFF	TGTGCCAGTAGCATGACAGGCTATGAAGCTTTCTTT	-	-	TRBV19	TRBJ1-1	12
CASSKGQGLTYEQYF	TGTGCCAGCAGCAAAGGACAGGGCTTAACCTACGAGCAGTACTTC	-	TRBD1	TRBV7-2	TRBJ2-7	15
CASSLPEAIPNYGYTF	TGTGCCAGCAGTCTACCCGAGGCAATACCTAACTATGGCTACACCTTC	-	-	TRBV6-2/TRBV6-3	TRBJ1-2	16
CASSPGGGGELFF	TGCGCCAGCAGCCCCGGCGGGGGCGGGGAGCTGTTTTTT	-	TRBD2	TRBV4-3	TRBJ2-2	13
CASSEAGGNNQPQHF	TGCGCCAGCAGCGAAGCAGGGGGCAACAATCAGCCCCAGCATTTT	-	TRBD1	TRBV5-1	TRBJ1-5	15
CASSPSRTGSYNEQFF	TGTGCCAGCAGCCCCTCAAGGACAGGTTCCTACAATGAGCAGTTCTTC	-	TRBD1	TRBV7-2	TRBJ2-1	16
CSVRTSGGPSYEQYF	TGCAGCGTTCGGACTAGCGGGGGCCCATCCTACGAGCAGTACTTC	-	TRBD2	TRBV29-1	TRBJ2-7	15
CASSSGQGRSYNSPLHF	TGTGCCAGCAGCTCAGGACAGGGACGCTCCTATAATTCACCCCTCCACTTT	-	TRBD1	TRBV5-4	TRBJ1-6	17
CASSLGWNEKLFF	TGTGCCAGCAGCCTGGGCTGGAATGAAAAACTGTTTTTT	-	-	TRBV3-1/TRBV3-2	TRBJ1-4	13
CASSLGFGGLNEQYF	TGTGCCAGCAGCTTGGGGTTTGGCGGATTAAACGAGCAGTACTTC	-	-	TRBV5-4	TRBJ2-7	15
CATSRGAGVYGYTF	TGTGCCACCAGCAGAGGGGCGGGGGTCTATGGCTACACCTTC	-	-	TRBV15	TRBJ1-2	14
CASRRGQTTGELFF	TGCGCCAGCAGACGTGGACAGACCACCGGGGAGCTGTTTTTT	-	-	TRBV5-1	TRBJ2-2	14
CASSIRGDRREQYF	TGTGCCAGTAGTATCAGGGGGGACAGAAGAGAGCAGTACTTC	-	-	TRBV19	TRBJ2-7	14
CASSLDAGRTQYF	TGCGCCAGCAGCTTGGATGCAGGGCGAACGCAGTATTTT	-	-	TRBV5-1	TRBJ2-3	13
CSVRYRGLGGANVLTF	TGCAGCGTTAGATACAGGGGACTAGGTGGGGCCAACGTCCTGACTTTC	-	-	TRBV29-1	TRBJ2-6	16